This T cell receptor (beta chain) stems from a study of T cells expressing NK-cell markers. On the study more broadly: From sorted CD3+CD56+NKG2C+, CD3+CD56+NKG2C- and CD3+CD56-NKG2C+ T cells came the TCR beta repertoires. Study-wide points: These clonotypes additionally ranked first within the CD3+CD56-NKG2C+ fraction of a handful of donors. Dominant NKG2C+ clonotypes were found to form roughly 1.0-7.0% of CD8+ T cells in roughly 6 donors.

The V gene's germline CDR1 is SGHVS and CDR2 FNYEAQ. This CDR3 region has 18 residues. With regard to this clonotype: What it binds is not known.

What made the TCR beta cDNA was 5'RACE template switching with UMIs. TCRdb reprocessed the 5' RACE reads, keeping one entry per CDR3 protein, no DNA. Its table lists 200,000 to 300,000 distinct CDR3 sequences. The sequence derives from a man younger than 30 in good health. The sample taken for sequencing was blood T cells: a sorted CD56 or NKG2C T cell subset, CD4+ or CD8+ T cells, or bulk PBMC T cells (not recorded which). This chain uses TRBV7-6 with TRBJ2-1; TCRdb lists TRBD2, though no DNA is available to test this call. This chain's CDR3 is CASSPRGRAIHNYNEQFF.